This TCR beta chain was found in a study of T cell responses to AZD1222 COVID-19 vaccine. Study observations and caveats: Baseline seropositivity occurred in only a handful of AZD1222 recipients. The span of vaccine-associated CD4 TCRs extended across spike, with dominance at 160-218 and 743-854. Donors in the cohort were predominantly white British and more often female, and clonal diversity was possibly underestimated.

A remark on this clone: Its antigen is undetermined.

Sequencing used immunoSEQ multiplex PCR; TCRdb keeps in-frame clones, though not all of them. This table has 200,000 or so clones, about 90% appearing once. Germline V gives CDR1 GTSNPN, CDR2 SVGIG (reference sequence). This CDR3 comprises 12 residues. V lost 2 bases and J 7 bases, leaving 11 bases between the germline ends. The sequence came from an adult in good health. The chain carries TRBV30 and TRBJ1-2; D is ambiguous. The sequenced sample was peripheral blood, obtained on day 0 of AZD1222 vaccination. In DNA, the CDR3 is TGTGCCTGGAGTAAACGGGTGTCTGGCTACACCTTC. The encoded protein is CAWSKRVSGYTF.